The entry below describes one T cell receptor (beta chain). Profiled with immunoSEQ multiplex PCR; TCRdb holds only in-frame clones, not every one. The sample records some 20,000 clones, over 75% being singletons. V gave up 4 bases and J gave up 6 bases, with 9 bases separating them. Germline V gene data show CDR1 as MNHEY and CDR2 as SVGAGI. The CDR3 is 12 residues long. These data originate in a study of T cells in localized non-small cell lung cancer. The sequencing here drew on peripheral blood, taken before any cancer treatment. The source is a woman aged 35 to 70 with stage I lung adenocarcinoma. The chain employs TRBV6-5 and TRBJ1-1; D remains unclear. CDR3 nucleotide sequence: TGTGCCAGCAGTTCCGCCCGGGCTGAAGCTTTCTTT. Encoded protein: CASSSARAEAFF.